A few counts support the clone carrying this T cell receptor (beta chain). The length of the CDR3 is 15 residues. CDR1 is SNHLY and CDR2 is FYNNEI in the germline V gene. The V and J ends lost 3 bases and 1 base respectively, with 10 bases between them. This entry is derived from a study of blood T cell repertoires in COVID-19. Study context: The United States, Italy and Spain supplied acute and convalescent COVID-19 samples. The analysed material was cDNA or gDNA that came from T cells, B-cell-depleted T cells, or PBMCs.

Recovery meant two consecutive negative NP/OP PCR tests, professional clearance, or resolved symptoms. Clones were read by immunoSEQ multiplex PCR, and TCRdb kept only the in-frame ones, dropping some. The sample has approximately 400,000 clones; about four fifths are singletons. The sample was PBMCs or T cells enriched from blood (not recorded which). V and J are TRBV2 and TRBJ1-5; possibly TRBD1 for D (5 bases). This clonotype was sampled from a woman aged 45-59 years who had recovered from COVID-19. The CDR3 nucleotides are TGTGCCAGCAGTGAGACCACAGGAAGCAATCAGCCCCAGCATTTT. Translation: CASSETTGSNQPQHF.